This T cell receptor (beta chain) was identified during a study of T cells in Graves' hyperthyroidism and ophthalmopathy. Whole-study results and caveats: Blood samples included most of the expanded thyroid clonotypes exceeding 0.001. Ophthalmopathy prediction by the model preceded onset by a median approximately 6.1 months.

CDR3 length: 15 amino acids. The ends were cut back, 6 bases at V and 1 base at J, with 13 bases in the middle. Amplified TCR beta CDR3 regions derived from RNA transcripts. The HTBI primer set was used in a first-round RT-PCR of the TCR CDR3. TCRdb re-derived calls from the multiplex PCR reads in MiXCR, one entry per CDR3 protein. The sample consists of some 250,000 distinct CDR3 sequences, less than 15% of them appearing once. In making diagnoses, clinical symptoms, serum thyroxine and TRAb, thyroid ultrasound and orbital computed tomography were all used. This clonotype was counted many times. The target antigen is unknown.

The sample was blood. The TCR was taken from a woman in her 40s with Graves' hyperthyroidism that later progressed to Graves' ophthalmopathy. The chain carries TRBV12-3 or TRBV12-4 and TRBJ1-5, with D unresolved. CDR3 amino acids: CASRNSRTSNQPQHF. The CDR3 DNA reads TGTGCCAGCAGGAATTCCCGGACGAGCAATCAGCCCCAGCATTTT.